The clone carrying this T cell receptor beta chain was seen more than once but under ten times. Its specificity is not known. The sample originates from a study of T cell repertoires in cytomegalovirus infection. TCRdb called the reads again in MiXCR, with one record for every CDR3 protein. The sample has about 890,000 distinct CDR3 sequences, around 32% seen once. The sequence was collected from a human donor in good health (CMV status not recorded). Some clones in this sample may be carry-over from other donors' samples. Sequenced material: cultured CD8+ T cells from PBMCs, taken from culture after CMV antigen stimulation.

The CDR3 sequence: CASSRSKRDRGFYEQYF. As DNA, the CDR3 is TGTGCCAGCAGCCGTTCGAAGAGGGACAGGGGATTCTACGAGCAGTACTTC. The genes are TRBV7-9 and TRBJ2-7; 10 bases line up with TRBD1. The CDR3 runs 17 residues. V lost 5 bases to trimming and J lost 3 bases; unmatched junction nucleotides: 13. Looked up from germline, CDR1 is SEHNR and CDR2 is FQNEAQ (reference sequence).